The 32 T cell receptor beta chains in this list originate from one sample, sequenced in a study of regulatory T cells in long-lasting Graves disease. The time point was: persistent/refractory GD, antithyroid drugs over 5 years with positive TRAb. Extracted PBMC RNA gave rise to the TCR library. CDR3 regions were amplified by Arm-PCR using iRepertoire HTBI primers to build TCR beta libraries. MiXCR was run by TCRdb on the multiplex PCR reads, yielding one entry per CDR3 protein. The data contain a few hundred thousand distinct CDR3 sequences, 23% of them singletons. Specimen: peripheral blood mononuclear cells (PBMCs), collected when the disease was refractory, from a patient treated with antithyroid drugs. The receptors derive from a female donor with Graves disease.

This clonotype turned up a few times. V is TRBV12-3 or TRBV12-4 and J is TRBJ2-7, with 14 bases matching TRBD2. V trimming: 4 bases; J trimming: 2 bases; junction bases outside the gene matches: 1. This CDR3 spans 15 amino acids. The CDR3 DNA sequence: TGTGCCAGCAGTTGGGGACTAGCGGGAGCCTACGAGCAGTACTTC. This sequence encodes CASSWGLAGAYEQYF.

About this clonotype: It differs at one base from a far larger clone, so likely a read error. The gene calls are TRBV28 and TRBJ2-7; D is ambiguous. V was shortened by 5 bases and J by 3 bases, with 5 bases between the two germline ends. The CDR3 spans 11 residues. Germline V gene lookup returns CDR1 MDHEN and CDR2 SYDVKM. DNA for the CDR3: TGTGCCAGCAGTCACTACTACGAGCAGTACTTC. Translating it yields CASSHYYEQYF.

This clonotype was counted many times. The rearrangement joins TRBV28 to TRBJ1-2, with D unclear. V dropped 6 bases and J dropped 6 bases, with 17 bases sitting between them. Germline V CDR1 and CDR2: MDHEN, SYDVKM. The CDR3 is 14 amino acids. The CDR3 DNA reads as TGTGCCAGCAGGTTACCCCCCCCCTCAAATGGCTACACCTTC. Translating it yields CASRLPPPSNGYTF.

The chain is built from TRBV19 and TRBJ2-2, with a possible D match to TRBD1 (6 bases). This CDR3 has 15 residues. Trimming stripped 7 bases from V and 5 bases from J, with 17 bases between. Germline values: CDR1 LNHDA, CDR2 SQIVND (reference sequence). As DNA, the CDR3 is TGTGCCAGTAAGGGCCGCCCAGGGGAGACCGGGGAGCTGTTTTTT. Protein product: CASKGRPGETGELFF.

The CDR3 is CATSRDFNSGNTIYF. The CDR3 region has the DNA TGTGCCACCAGCAGAGATTTTAACTCTGGAAACACCATATATTTT. J is TRBJ1-3 and V is TRBV15; D is unresolved. The CDR3 is 15 residues long. Looked up from germline, CDR1 is LNHNV and CDR2 is YYDKDF (reference sequence). With 0 bases removed from V and 0 bases from J, the gap between germline ends came to 6 bases.

This clonotype was recorded once. This rearrangement joins TRBV2 to TRBJ1-5, with 8 bases aligning to TRBD1. The CDR3 has 16 amino acids. Germline V gene lookup returns CDR1 SNHLY and CDR2 FYNNEI. With V trimmed by 3 bases and J by 2 bases, 6 bases remained unmatched. CDR3 in DNA: TGTGCCAGCAGTGATAACGGACAGGGTGGCAATCAGCCCCAGCATTTT. It is translated as CASSDNGQGGNQPQHF.

In its sample, this clonotype was seen many times. The rearrangement links TRBV28 to TRBJ2-2; D is unclear. This CDR3 has 13 residues. Per germline, CDR1 MDHEN and CDR2 SYDVKM. V lost 2 bases to trimming and J lost 5 bases, with 6 bases between them. The CDR3 here is CASSLDKTGELFF. The CDR3 DNA sequence: TGTGCCAGCAGTTTAGATAAGACCGGGGAGCTGTTTTTT.

This clonotype was picked up many times. This rearrangement joins TRBV29-1 to TRBJ1-1; D unresolved. The CDR3 loop spans 14 amino acids. Germline loops: CDR1 SQVTM, CDR2 ANQGSEA. The V end was cut by 7 bases, the J end by 4 bases, with 19 bases between. CDR3: CSGRAFLTGTEAFF. The CDR3 DNA reads TGCAGCGGACGGGCTTTTTTGACGGGCACTGAAGCTTTCTTT.

In its sample, this clonotype was seen many times. The chain is built from TRBV9 and TRBJ2-7; 8 positions match TRBD1. The CDR3 totals 16 residues. Per the germline V gene, CDR1 is SGDLS and CDR2 is YYNGEE. The trim removed 0 bases at V and 5 bases at J, leaving 10 bases unmatched. CDR3 in DNA: TGTGCCAGCAGCGTAGCCCTCGGGACAGGCCAGGACGAGCAGTACTTC. Translating gives CASSVALGTGQDEQYF.

This clonotype was observed many times. This chain links TRBV12-3 or TRBV12-4 with TRBJ2-2; 9 bases align to TRBD1. CDR3 size: 17 residues. Germline trimming cut 3 bases from V and 4 bases from J; bases unmatched to any gene: 9. The CDR3 loop reads CASSFTAGTGLTGELFF. The DNA for the CDR3 is TGTGCCAGCAGTTTCACAGCGGGGACAGGGCTCACCGGGGAGCTGTTTTTT.

This clonotype came up many times. The chain links TRBV3-1 to TRBJ1-5; TRBD1 might be the D (5 bases). Trimming took off 3 bases at V and 3 bases at J, with 12 bases between the two ends. Germline loops: CDR1 LGHDT, CDR2 YNNKEL (reference sequence). There are 15 residues in the CDR3. CDR3 protein: CASSQGPGLNQPQHF. DNA of the CDR3: TGTGCCAGCAGCCAGGGGCCGGGGCTCAATCAGCCCCAGCATTTT.

This clonotype was seen just once. The CDR3 spells CASSRKDTQYF. For the CDR3, the DNA is TGTGCCAGCTCACGTAAAGATACGCAGTATTTT. The rearrangement joins TRBV18 to TRBJ2-3; D is uncertain. This CDR3 spans 11 amino acids. V was pared by 4 bases and J by 5 bases, with 4 bases between. CDR1 is KGHSH and CDR2 is LQKENI in the germline V gene.

This clonotype was seen only a few times. The chain carries TRBV10-3 and TRBJ1-2; D remains ambiguous. Germline-derived CDR1 and CDR2 are ENHRY and SYGVKD. The CDR3 totals 16 residues. V lost 0 bases and J 1 base, leaving 12 bases between the germline ends. CDR3 nucleotide sequence: TGTGCCATCAGTGAGTCGGTCTCGGCGGATAACTATGGCTACACCTTC. It translates to CAISESVSADNYGYTF.

The chain links TRBV30 to TRBJ2-7; D remains unclear. The germline V and J ends were trimmed by 0 bases and 3 bases, with 9 bases remaining between them. Per germline, CDR1 GTSNPN and CDR2 SVGIG (reference sequence). This CDR3 is 13 amino acids long. CDR3 nucleotides: TGTGCCTGGAGTGTAGTCCTGGGCTACGAGCAGTACTTC. Amino acid sequence: CAWSVVLGYEQYF.

This clonotype was seen more than once but under ten times. The V call is TRBV28, the J call TRBJ2-7, with D perhaps given as TRBD1 or TRBD2 (6 bases each). V lost 3 bases to trimming and J lost 0 bases, with 18 bases between them. CDR1 is MDHEN and CDR2 is SYDVKM in the germline V gene. CDR3 size: 17 residues. This CDR3 is CASSFFLGGAASYEQYF. In DNA form, the CDR3 reads TGTGCCAGCAGTTTCTTTTTGGGGGGCGCGGCCTCCTACGAGCAGTACTTC. Full variable domain (missing parts from reference TRBV28 and TRBJ2-7): DVKVTQSSRYLVKRTGEKVFLECVQDMDHENMFWYRQDPGLGLRLIYFSYDVKMKEKGDIPEGYSVSREKKERFSLILESASTNQTSMYLCASSFFLGGAASYEQYFGPGTRLTVT.

In this sample, this clonotype turned up many times. The rearrangement uses TRBV6-5 and TRBJ2-7; a possible D gene is TRBD1 (5 bases). V was pared by 2 bases and J by 7 bases, with 15 bases between. The germline V gene encodes CDR1 MNHEY and CDR2 SVGAGI. CDR3 length equals 14 residues. CDR3 in amino acids: CASSYPGAMDEQYF. CDR3 sequence (DNA): TGTGCCAGCAGTTACCCTGGGGCTATGGATGAGCAGTACTTC.

J is TRBJ2-5 and V is TRBV6-4; D gene unclear. The CDR3 is 11 amino acids. Germline V gene data show CDR1 as MRHNA and CDR2 as SNTAGT. V was pared by 6 bases and J by 6 bases, with 8 bases between. The CDR3 DNA follows: TGTGCCAGCAGATTGATCCAGACCCAGTACTTC. Translation: CASRLIQTQYF.

This clonotype came up a few times. This chain uses TRBV20-1 with TRBJ2-3, with 12 bases fitting TRBD2. V lost 1 base and J lost 4; bases outside the gene matches: 6. This CDR3 region has 16 residues. CDR1 and CDR2 (germline): DFQATT, SNEGSKA (reference sequence). The CDR3 loop reads CSARGLAGGFADTQYF. CDR3 bases: TGCAGTGCTAGAGGCCTAGCGGGAGGGTTTGCAGATACGCAGTATTTT.

The V and J genes are TRBV6-2 or TRBV6-3 and TRBJ2-7, with D perhaps assigned TRBD1 or TRBD2 (5 bases each). The V end lost 6 bases, the J end lost 5 bases, and 17 bases lay between the germline ends. In germline, CDR1 is MNHEY, CDR2 SVGEGT. The CDR3 is 14 amino acids. DNA for the CDR3: TGTGCCAGCAGCCGAGAGGGGTACGTCCACGAGCAGTACTTC. Protein product: CASSREGYVHEQYF.

This clonotype was picked up a small number of times. The rearrangement uses TRBV7-6 and TRBJ2-5; 12 bases are shared with TRBD2. After removal of 1 base from V and 7 bases from J, the junction contained 7 bases not matched to a gene. CDR1 and CDR2 (germline): SGHVS, FNYEAQ. This CDR3 contains 16 residues. The CDR3 is CASSLGLAGDLATQYF. DNA of the CDR3: TGTGCCAGCAGCTTAGGACTAGCGGGAGATCTTGCGACCCAGTACTTC.

The chain uses TRBV5-1 and TRBJ2-1; 13 nucleotides line up with TRBD2. The CDR3 extends over 15 amino acids. J gave up 7 bases and V 4 bases, and 5 bases lay outside the gene matches. Germline CDR1 is SGHRS and CDR2 is YFSETQ. CDR3 DNA sequence: TGCGCCAGCAGCCACGGACTAGCGGGAGCTAATGAGCAGTTCTTC. It translates to CASSHGLAGANEQFF.

The genes are TRBV7-2 and TRBJ1-4; 9 bases align to TRBD1. The length of the CDR3 is 14 residues. V lost 5 bases, J lost 8 bases, and 6 bases stayed unmatched. The germline gives CDR1 SGHTA, CDR2 FQGNSA. CDR3 DNA: TGTGCCAGCAGCCGTGACAGGGGGAGAGAAAAACTGTTTTTT. Protein product: CASSRDRGREKLFF. The full variable domain, its missing parts supplied by reference TRBV7-2 and TRBJ1-4, is GAGVSQSPSNKVTEKGKDVELRCDPISGHTALYWYRQSLGQGLEFLIYFQGNSAPDKSGLPSDRFSAERTGGSVSTLTIQRTQQEDSAVYLCASSRDRGREKLFFGSGTQLSVL.

This clonotype was found once. Just one base apart from a much larger clone, this may be a read error. V gene TRBV14 combines with J gene TRBJ2-2; D remains unclear. Trimming pared 2 bases from V and 5 bases from J, leaving 3 bases between. The germline gives CDR1 SGHDN, CDR2 FVKESK. This CDR3 comprises 12 residues. The DNA for the CDR3 is TGTGCCAGCAGCCAATGGACCGGGGAGCTGTTTTTT. This translates into CASSQWTGELFF.

V usage is TRBV3-1 and J usage is TRBJ1-5; D ambiguous. The V end lost 0 bases, the J end lost 0 bases, and 6 bases lay between the germline ends. CDR3 length: 15 amino acids. Germline lookup yields CDR1 LGHDT and CDR2 YNNKEL (reference sequence). The CDR3 sequence: CASSQEQTSNQPQHF. Here the CDR3 DNA reads TGTGCCAGCAGCCAAGAACAGACTAGCAATCAGCCCCAGCATTTT.

The V call is TRBV29-1, the J call TRBJ2-7; 11 bases align to TRBD1. The germline CDR1 and CDR2 sequences are SQVTM and ANQGSEA. This CDR3 contains 16 residues. The V gene end was trimmed by 7 bases and the J gene end by 3 bases; junction bases not matched to a gene: 14. The CDR3 spells CSAGLYTGTGGYEQYF. As DNA, the CDR3 is TGCAGCGCTGGCTTATACACCGGGACAGGGGGCTACGAGCAGTACTTC.

The table lists this clonotype with many counts. The chain combines TRBV20-1 with TRBJ1-2; D remains ambiguous. The germline gives CDR1 DFQATT, CDR2 SNEGSKA (reference sequence). V lost 0 bases, J lost 5 bases, and 10 bases lay in between. The CDR3 contains 13 residues. DNA of the CDR3: TGCAGTGCTAGAGATTTATCAGCGTATGGCTACACCTTC. Amino acids: CSARDLSAYGYTF.

In its sample, this clonotype was seen many times. The genes are TRBV20-1 and TRBJ2-7; D remains unclear. This CDR3 is built from 14 residues. The germline gives CDR1 DFQATT, CDR2 SNEGSKA (reference sequence). Trimming cost V 3 bases and J 0 bases, with 12 bases left between them. CDR3: CSARPRSSSYEQYF. In DNA form, the CDR3 reads TGCAGTGCTAGGCCCAGGTCCTCCTCCTACGAGCAGTACTTC.

This clonotype came up a few times. The rearrangement links TRBV20-1 to TRBJ2-2; D is undetermined. This CDR3 has 13 residues. CDR1 and CDR2 (germline): DFQATT, SNEGSKA (reference sequence). Trimming stripped 0 bases from V and 4 bases from J, with 6 bases between. CDR3 bases: TGCAGTGCTAGAGAATGGGGCACCGGGGAGCTGTTTTTT. Its translation is CSAREWGTGELFF.

This clonotype was counted between two and nine times. V usage is TRBV28 and J usage is TRBJ2-3; no clear D. The CDR3 consists of 11 residues. V dropped 7 bases and J dropped 5 bases, with 7 bases sitting between them. Germline-derived CDR1 and CDR2 are MDHEN and SYDVKM. The CDR3 protein is CASISVDTQYF. The CDR3, as DNA: TGTGCCAGCATAAGTGTAGATACGCAGTATTTT.

This clonotype was seen more than once but under ten times. At one end, the junction sequence differs from germline, possibly due to a read error. CDR3 sequence reads: CASSSISGSQGTQYF. The CDR3 bases are TGTGCCAGCAGTTCAATTAGCGGGAGTCAAGGGACCCAGTACTTC. The chain recombines TRBV2 with TRBJ2-5; 9 nucleotides agree with TRBD2. This CDR3 is built from 15 residues. The germline V gene has CDR1 SNHLY and CDR2 FYNNEI. The variable domain in full, with the rest retrieved from reference TRBV2 and TRBJ2-5, is EPEVTQTPSHQVTQMGQEVILRCVPISNHLYFYWYRQILGQKVEFLVSFYNNEISEKSEIFDDQFSVERPDGSNFTLKIRSTKLEDSAMYFCASSSISGSQGTQYFGPGTRLLVL.

This clonotype was counted many times. This sequence joins TRBV2 and TRBJ1-1; the match to TRBD1 covers 8 bases. The length of the CDR3 is 15 residues. V lost 2 bases, J lost 7 bases, and 9 bases stayed unmatched. CDR1 is SNHLY and CDR2 is FYNNEI in the germline V gene. The chain's CDR3 is CASSEISGTGREAFF. CDR3 nucleotides: TGTGCCAGCAGTGAAATTTCCGGGACAGGCCGTGAAGCTTTCTTT. Combining the CDR3 with reference TRBV2 and TRBJ1-1 gives the whole variable domain EPEVTQTPSHQVTQMGQEVILRCVPISNHLYFYWYRQILGQKVEFLVSFYNNEISEKSEIFDDQFSVERPDGSNFTLKIRSTKLEDSAMYFCASSEISGTGREAFFGQGTRLTVV.

This clonotype came up a few times. DNA of the CDR3: TGCGCCAGCAGCCAAGATGGACGCTACGAGCAGTACTTC. Translation gives CASSQDGRYEQYF. V is TRBV4-1 and J is TRBJ2-7, with unresolved D. The CDR3 contains 13 residues. CDR1 is MGHRA and CDR2 is YSYEKL in the germline V gene. V was pared by 0 bases and J by 3 bases, with 6 bases between.